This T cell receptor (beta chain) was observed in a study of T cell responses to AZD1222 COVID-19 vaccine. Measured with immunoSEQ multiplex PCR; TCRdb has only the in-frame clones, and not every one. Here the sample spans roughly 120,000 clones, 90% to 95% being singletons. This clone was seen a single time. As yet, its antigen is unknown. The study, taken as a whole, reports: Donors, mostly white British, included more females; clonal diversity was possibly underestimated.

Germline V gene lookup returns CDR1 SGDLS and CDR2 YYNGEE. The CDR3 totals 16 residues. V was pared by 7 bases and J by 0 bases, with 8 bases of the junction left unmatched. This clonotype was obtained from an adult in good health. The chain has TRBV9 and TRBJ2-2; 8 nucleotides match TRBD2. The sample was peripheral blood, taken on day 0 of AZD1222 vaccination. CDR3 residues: CASGQSSGSNTGELFF. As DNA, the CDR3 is TGTGCCAGCGGCCAATCTAGCGGGTCGAACACCGGGGAGCTGTTTTTT. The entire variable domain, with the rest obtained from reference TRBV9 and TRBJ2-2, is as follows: DSGVTQTPKHLITATGQRVTLRCSPRSGDLSVYWYQQSLDQGLQFLIQYYNGEERAKGNILERFSAQQFPDLHSELNLSSLELGDSALYFCASGQSSGSNTGELFFGEGSRLTVL.